Below, 16 T cell receptor beta chains from the same sample are listed, as sequenced in a study of PD-1 blockade in mismatch repair-deficient tumors. Clones were sequenced by immunoSEQ multiplex PCR, and TCRdb holds only the in-frame ones, with some missing. Of some 130,000 clones in the sample, around nine tenths were seen once. This specimen consisted of peripheral blood, obtained just over 70 weeks after starting pembrolizumab. Receptor source: an adult with mismatch repair-deficient cancer.

The chain recombines TRBV11-3 with TRBJ2-5; 9 nucleotides align to TRBD1. V gave up 4 bases and J gave up 5 bases; unmatched junction bases: 5. Germline loops: CDR1 SGHNT, CDR2 YENEEA. CDR3 size: 14 residues. CDR3 sequence reads: CASSSGTGRETQYF. CDR3 coding DNA: TGTGCCAGCAGCTCCGGGACAGGGCGGGAGACCCAGTACTTC. Together with reference TRBV11-3 and TRBJ2-5, the CDR3 gives the full variable domain: EAGVVQSPRYKIIEKKQPVAFWCNPISGHNTLYWYLQNLGQGPELLIRYENEEAVDDSQLPKDRFSAERLKGVDSTLKIQPAELGDSAVYLCASSSGTGRETQYFGPGTRLLVL.

The V gene is TRBV10-2, the J gene TRBJ1-5, with 7 bases that match TRBD1. J lost 5 bases, V lost 6 bases, and 10 bases had no gene match. The V gene's germline CDR1 is WSHSY and CDR2 SAAADI. The CDR3 spans 15 residues. The CDR3 is CASSADRASDQPQHF. In DNA form, the CDR3 reads TGCGCCAGCAGCGCTGACAGGGCGAGCGATCAGCCCCAGCATTTT.

The chain links TRBV5-6 to TRBJ1-3; D may be TRBD1 (5 bases). Trimming cost V 4 bases and J 0 bases, with 8 bases left between them. CDR1 SGHDT and CDR2 YYEEEE come from the germline V gene. This CDR3 spans 14 amino acids. CDR3 nucleotide sequence: TGTGCCAGCAGCCAGGGTGACTCTGGAAACACCATATATTTT. Translation: CASSQGDSGNTIYF. Using reference TRBV5-6 and TRBJ1-3 for the parts outside the CDR3, the full variable domain is DAGVTQSPTHLIKTRGQQVTLRCSPKSGHDTVSWYQQALGQGPQFIFQYYEEEERQRGNFPDRFSGHQFPNYSSELNVNALLLGDSALYLCASSQGDSGNTIYFGEGSWLTVV.

The rearrangement joins TRBV2 to TRBJ2-2, with TRBD1 identical over 10 bases. The CDR3 covers 15 residues. Germline CDR1 and CDR2: SNHLY and FYNNEI. Trimming at V came to 3 bases and at J to 7 bases, leaving 5 bases not matched to a gene. The CDR3 DNA reads TGTGCCAGCAGTGAGACAGGGGGCTTGGTCGGGGAGCTGTTTTTT. Its protein product is CASSETGGLVGELFF.

The rearrangement uses TRBV19 and TRBJ2-7, with D unclear. Germline V lookup: CDR1 LNHDA, CDR2 SQIVND (reference sequence). V was shortened by 3 bases and J by 3 bases, with 18 bases between the two germline ends. The CDR3 is made up of 16 amino acids. The CDR3 DNA sequence: TGTGCCAGTAGTATTAAAACTGCGCGGAGCGTCTACGAGCAGTACTTC. Its translation is CASSIKTARSVYEQYF.

The J gene is TRBJ2-3, the V gene TRBV27; the D gene is possibly TRBD1 (5 bases). V was pared by 5 bases and J by 1 base, with 10 bases between. The CDR3 contains 14 residues. Per the germline V gene, CDR1 is MNHEY and CDR2 is SMNVEV (reference sequence). The CDR3 sequence: CASSTQQGTDTQYF. CDR3 in DNA: TGTGCCAGCAGTACCCAACAGGGCACAGATACGCAGTATTTT.

J is TRBJ2-7 and V is TRBV2; D is possibly TRBD1 (6 bases). The CDR3 loop spans 14 amino acids. Germline V gene data show CDR1 as SNHLY and CDR2 as FYNNEI. V lost 4 bases and J lost 0, with 10 bases in between. The CDR3 sequence: CASSAGTPSYEQYF. CDR3 bases: TGTGCCAGCAGTGCCGGGACACCCTCCTACGAGCAGTACTTC.

The genes are TRBV11-3 and TRBJ2-7; TRBD1 might be the D (5 bases). This CDR3 contains 16 residues. V was pared by 5 bases and J by 7 bases, with 24 bases between. Germline V gene data show CDR1 as SGHNT and CDR2 as YENEEA. Here the CDR3 DNA reads TGTGCCAGCAGCCCTCAACCCGTACAGGCGGAAAGGGAGCAGTACTTC. The encoded protein is CASSPQPVQAEREQYF.

This sequence joins TRBV15 and TRBJ2-1; 10 bases map to TRBD1. CDR1 is LNHNV and CDR2 is YYDKDF in the germline V gene (reference sequence). This CDR3 has 16 amino acids. The V segment lost 2 bases and the J segment 8 bases; nucleotides outside the gene matches: 9. The DNA of the CDR3 is TGTGCCACCAGCAGACACCGGGACAGGGGCGTCTATGAGCAGTTCTTC. Translation gives CATSRHRDRGVYEQFF.

V usage is TRBV6-1 and J usage is TRBJ2-7; 9 bases map to TRBD1. Germline loops: CDR1 MNHNS, CDR2 SASEGT. The length of the CDR3 is 16 residues. Unmatched junction bases numbered 11, after V lost 1 base and J lost 7 bases. The CDR3 sequence: CASSEGSGQGAGEQYF. CDR3 DNA: TGTGCCAGCAGTGAAGGTTCGGGACAGGGAGCTGGGGAGCAGTACTTC.

This chain uses TRBV5-1 with TRBJ2-1; 12 bases fit TRBD2. The CDR3 spans 17 residues. The junction had 10 bases not matched to a gene; V was cut back by 1 base and J by 8 bases. Germline V gene sequence: CDR1 SGHRS, CDR2 YFSETQ. CDR3 in DNA: TGCGCCAGCAGCTTGTGGGCTAGCGGGAGGGGCGGAGATGAGCAGTTCTTC. Protein product: CASSLWASGRGGDEQFF.

V is TRBV27 and J is TRBJ2-2; a weak D match, TRBD1 (6 bases). This CDR3 is 15 amino acids long. The ends were cut back, 7 bases at V and 4 bases at J, with 16 bases in the middle. Germline V CDR1 and CDR2: MNHEY, SMNVEV (reference sequence). This chain's CDR3 is CASTLQGWGTGELFF. The CDR3 bases are TGTGCCAGCACCCTACAGGGCTGGGGCACCGGGGAGCTGTTTTTT.

The genes are TRBV5-4 and TRBJ1-3, with unresolved D. This CDR3 comprises 13 residues. The V end lost 7 bases, the J end lost 4 bases, and 12 bases lay between the germline ends. Germline CDR1 is SGHNT and CDR2 is YYREEE (reference sequence). CDR3 residues: CASAQDPGNTIYF. The CDR3 DNA reads as TGTGCCAGCGCCCAGGATCCCGGAAACACCATATATTTT.

The chain links TRBV4-1 to TRBJ2-3; D not resolved. Trimming shortened V by 1 base and J by 6 bases, and 14 bases separated the two germline ends. Germline V gene data show CDR1 as MGHRA and CDR2 as YSYEKL. This CDR3 comprises 15 residues. CDR3 loop: CASSQGGRAQDTQYF. The CDR3 DNA is TGCGCCAGCAGCCAAGGAGGTCGAGCACAGGATACGCAGTATTTT.

This clone was recorded only once. This chain links TRBV13 with TRBJ2-1; no firm D call. This CDR3 has 15 residues. The V gene lost 0 bases and the J gene lost 12 bases, with 18 bases spanning the gap. Germline CDR1 is PRHDT and CDR2 is FYEKMQ (reference sequence). The DNA of the CDR3 is TGTGCCAGCAGCTTAGGCCAGCTCACCTCGGCAACGCAGTTCTTC. Translated, it gives CASSLGQLTSATQFF.

The CDR3 DNA is TGTGCCAGCAGCTCCACCCCATGGGGGGCGAGAGAGACCCAGTACTTC. Amino acid sequence: CASSSTPWGARETQYF. The chain combines TRBV7-6 with TRBJ2-5; possibly TRBD1 or TRBD2 for D (6 bases each). Per germline, CDR1 SGHVS and CDR2 FNYEAQ. Trimming cost V 4 bases and J 4 bases, with 19 bases left between them. This CDR3 contains 16 residues.